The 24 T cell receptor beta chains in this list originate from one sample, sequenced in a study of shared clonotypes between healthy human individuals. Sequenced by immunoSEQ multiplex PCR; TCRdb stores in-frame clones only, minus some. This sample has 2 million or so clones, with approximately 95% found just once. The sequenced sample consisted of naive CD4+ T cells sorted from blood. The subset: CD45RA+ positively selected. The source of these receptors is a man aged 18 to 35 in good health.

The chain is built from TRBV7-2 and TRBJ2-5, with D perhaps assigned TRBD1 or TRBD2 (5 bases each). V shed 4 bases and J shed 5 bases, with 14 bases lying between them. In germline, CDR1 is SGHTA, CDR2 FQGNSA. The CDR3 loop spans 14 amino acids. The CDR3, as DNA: TGTGCCAGCAGCTCCGGGACCAGTAGGGAGACCCAGTACTTC. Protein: CASSSGTSRETQYF.

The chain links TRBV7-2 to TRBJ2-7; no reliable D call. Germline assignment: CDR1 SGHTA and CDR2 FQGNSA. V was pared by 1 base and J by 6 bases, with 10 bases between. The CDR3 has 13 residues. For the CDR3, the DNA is TGTGCCAGCAGCTTAGAGGGTATTGGCGAGCAGTACTTC. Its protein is CASSLEGIGEQYF.

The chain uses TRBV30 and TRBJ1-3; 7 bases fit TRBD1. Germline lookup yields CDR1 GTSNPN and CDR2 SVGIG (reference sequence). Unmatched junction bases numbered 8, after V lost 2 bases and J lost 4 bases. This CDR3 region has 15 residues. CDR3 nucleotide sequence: TGTGCCTGGAGTAATCCCCCGACAGGGGGAAACACCATATATTTT. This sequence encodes CAWSNPPTGGNTIYF.

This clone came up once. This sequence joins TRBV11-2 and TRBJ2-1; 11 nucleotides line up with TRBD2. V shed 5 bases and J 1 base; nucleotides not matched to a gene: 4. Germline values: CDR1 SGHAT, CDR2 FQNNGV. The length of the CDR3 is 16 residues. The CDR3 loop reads CASSPLAGVSYNEQFF. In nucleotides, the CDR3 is TGTGCCAGCAGCCCACTAGCGGGGGTGTCCTACAATGAGCAGTTCTTC.

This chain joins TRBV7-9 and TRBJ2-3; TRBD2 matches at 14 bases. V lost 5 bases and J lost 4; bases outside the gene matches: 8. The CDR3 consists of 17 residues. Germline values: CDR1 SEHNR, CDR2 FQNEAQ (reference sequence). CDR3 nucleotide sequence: TGTGCCAGCAGCCCGGGGACTAGCGGGAGACCCTCAGATACGCAGTATTTT. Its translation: CASSPGTSGRPSDTQYF.

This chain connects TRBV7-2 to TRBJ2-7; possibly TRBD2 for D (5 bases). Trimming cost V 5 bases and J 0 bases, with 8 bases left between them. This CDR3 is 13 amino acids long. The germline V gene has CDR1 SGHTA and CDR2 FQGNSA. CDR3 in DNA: TGTGCCAGCAGCCGAGGAGGCTCCTACGAGCAGTACTTC. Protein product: CASSRGGSYEQYF.

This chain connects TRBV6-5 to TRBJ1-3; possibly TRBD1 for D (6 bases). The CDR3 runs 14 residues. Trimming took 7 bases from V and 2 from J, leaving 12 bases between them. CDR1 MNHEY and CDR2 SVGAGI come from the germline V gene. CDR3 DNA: TGTGCCAGCACCCCCGGGGGGCCTGGAAACACCATATATTTT. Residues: CASTPGGPGNTIYF.

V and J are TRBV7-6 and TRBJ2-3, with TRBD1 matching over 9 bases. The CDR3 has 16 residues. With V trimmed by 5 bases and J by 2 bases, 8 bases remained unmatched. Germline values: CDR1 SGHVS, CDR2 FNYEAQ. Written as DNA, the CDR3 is TGTGCCAGCAGCCCAAGGGGACAGGGCGACACAGATACGCAGTATTTT. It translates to CASSPRGQGDTDTQYF.

The CDR3 loop reads CASRSGTRPYNEQFF. The CDR3 bases are TGCGCCAGCAGATCCGGGACTAGGCCCTACAATGAGCAGTTCTTC. V and J are TRBV5-1 and TRBJ2-1; 8 bases are a match to TRBD2. This CDR3 is 15 amino acids long. Germline V gives CDR1 SGHRS, CDR2 YFSETQ. Unmatched junction bases numbered 6, after V lost 5 bases and J lost 2 bases.

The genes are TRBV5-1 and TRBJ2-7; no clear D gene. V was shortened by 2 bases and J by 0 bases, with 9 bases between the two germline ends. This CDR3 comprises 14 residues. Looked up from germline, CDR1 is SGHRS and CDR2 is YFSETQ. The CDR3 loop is CASSFGSSSYEQYF. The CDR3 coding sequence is TGCGCCAGCAGCTTCGGCTCCAGCTCCTACGAGCAGTACTTC.

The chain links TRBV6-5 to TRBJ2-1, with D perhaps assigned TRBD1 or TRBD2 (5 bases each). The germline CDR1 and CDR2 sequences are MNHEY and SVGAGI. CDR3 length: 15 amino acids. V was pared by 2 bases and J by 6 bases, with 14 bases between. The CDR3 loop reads CASSYLRGRGNEQFF. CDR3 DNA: TGTGCCAGCAGTTACCTCCGGGGCCGCGGCAATGAGCAGTTCTTC.

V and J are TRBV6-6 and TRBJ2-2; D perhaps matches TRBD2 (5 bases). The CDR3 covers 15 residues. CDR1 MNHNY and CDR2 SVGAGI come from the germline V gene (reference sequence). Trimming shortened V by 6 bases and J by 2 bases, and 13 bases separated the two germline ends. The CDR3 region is CASSRLAVNTGELFF. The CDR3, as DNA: TGTGCCAGCAGCCGTCTAGCAGTCAACACCGGGGAGCTGTTTTTT.

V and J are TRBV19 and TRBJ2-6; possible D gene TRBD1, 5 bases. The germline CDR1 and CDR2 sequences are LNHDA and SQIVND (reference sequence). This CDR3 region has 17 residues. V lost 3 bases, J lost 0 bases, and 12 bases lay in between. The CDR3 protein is CASSIFPRGSGANVLTF. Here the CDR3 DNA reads TGTGCCAGTAGTATCTTCCCTAGGGGCTCTGGGGCCAACGTCCTGACTTTC.

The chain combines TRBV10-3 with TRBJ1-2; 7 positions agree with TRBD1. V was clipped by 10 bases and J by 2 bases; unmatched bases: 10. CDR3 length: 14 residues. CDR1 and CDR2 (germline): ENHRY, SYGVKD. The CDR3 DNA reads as TGTGCCACCAGGCCTACAGGGGACAACTATGGCTACACCTTC. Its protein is CATRPTGDNYGYTF.

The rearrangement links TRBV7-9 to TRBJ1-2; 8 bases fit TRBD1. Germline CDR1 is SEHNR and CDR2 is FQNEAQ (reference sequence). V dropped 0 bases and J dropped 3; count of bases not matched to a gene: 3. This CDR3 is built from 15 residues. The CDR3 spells CASSLAQGAYYGYTF. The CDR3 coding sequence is TGTGCCAGCAGCTTAGCGCAGGGGGCTTACTATGGCTACACCTTC. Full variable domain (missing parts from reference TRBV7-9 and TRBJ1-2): DTGVSQNPRHKITKRGQNVTFRCDPISEHNRLYWYRQTLGQGPEFLTYFQNEAQLEKSRLLSDRFSAERPKGSFSTLEIQRTEQGDSAMYLCASSLAQGAYYGYTFGSGTRLTVV.

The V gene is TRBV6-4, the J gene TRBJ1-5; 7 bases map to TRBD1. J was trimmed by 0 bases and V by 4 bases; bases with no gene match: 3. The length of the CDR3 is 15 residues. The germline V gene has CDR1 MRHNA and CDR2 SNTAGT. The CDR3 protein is CASSVGTVSNQPQHF. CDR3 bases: TGTGCCAGCAGTGTGGGGACAGTTAGCAATCAGCCCCAGCATTTT.

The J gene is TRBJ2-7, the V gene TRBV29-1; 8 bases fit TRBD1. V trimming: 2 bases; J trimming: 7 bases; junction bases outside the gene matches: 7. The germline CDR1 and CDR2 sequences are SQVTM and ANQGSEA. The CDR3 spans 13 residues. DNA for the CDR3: TGCAGCGTTGAAATCCAGGGGGCTAGGGAGCAGTACTTC. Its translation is CSVEIQGAREQYF.

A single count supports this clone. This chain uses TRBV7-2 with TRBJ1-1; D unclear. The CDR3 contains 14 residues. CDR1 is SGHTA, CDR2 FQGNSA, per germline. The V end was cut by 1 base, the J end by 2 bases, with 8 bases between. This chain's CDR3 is CASSLEGGNTEAFF. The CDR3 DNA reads TGTGCCAGCAGCTTAGAAGGCGGTAACACTGAAGCTTTCTTT.

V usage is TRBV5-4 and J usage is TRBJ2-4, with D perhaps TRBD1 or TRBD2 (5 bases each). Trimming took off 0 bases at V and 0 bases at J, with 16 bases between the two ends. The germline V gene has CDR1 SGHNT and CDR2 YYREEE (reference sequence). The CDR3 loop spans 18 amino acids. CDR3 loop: CASSLGGTVGIAKNIQYF. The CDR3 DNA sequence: TGTGCCAGCAGCTTGGGGGGGACGGTTGGAATAGCCAAAAACATTCAGTACTTC.

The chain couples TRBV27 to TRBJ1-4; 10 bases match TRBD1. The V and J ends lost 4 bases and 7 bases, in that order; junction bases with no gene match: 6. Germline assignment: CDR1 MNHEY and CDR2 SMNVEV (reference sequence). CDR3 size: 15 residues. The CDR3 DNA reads TGTGCCAGCAGTTCCCTGACAGGGGGCGGTGAAAAACTGTTTTTT. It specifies CASSSLTGGGEKLFF.

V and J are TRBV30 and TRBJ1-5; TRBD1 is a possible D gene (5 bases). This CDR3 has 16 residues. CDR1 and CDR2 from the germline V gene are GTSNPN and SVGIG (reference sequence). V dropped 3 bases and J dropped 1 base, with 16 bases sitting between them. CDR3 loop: CAWSNNTGRSNQPQHF. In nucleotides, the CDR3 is TGTGCCTGGAGCAACAATACGGGACGCAGCAATCAGCCCCAGCATTTT.

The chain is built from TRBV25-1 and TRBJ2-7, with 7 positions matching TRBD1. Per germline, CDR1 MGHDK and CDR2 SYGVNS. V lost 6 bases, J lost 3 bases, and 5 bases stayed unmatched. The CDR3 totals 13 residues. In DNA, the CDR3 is TGTGCCAGCAGGGGTGGACAGGTCTACGAGCAGTACTTC. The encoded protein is CASRGGQVYEQYF.

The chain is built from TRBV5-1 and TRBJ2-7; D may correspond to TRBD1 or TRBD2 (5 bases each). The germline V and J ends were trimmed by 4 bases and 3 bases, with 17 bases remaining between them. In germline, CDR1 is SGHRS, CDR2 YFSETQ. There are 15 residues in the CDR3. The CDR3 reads CASSPDGDVIYEQYF. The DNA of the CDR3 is TGCGCCAGCAGCCCCGATGGGGACGTCATCTACGAGCAGTACTTC.

CDR3 coding DNA: TGTGCCAGCATGAGGGGAGAGGGGGAGCAGTACTTC. This translates into CASMRGEGEQYF. The chain recombines TRBV6-5 with TRBJ2-7, with D perhaps matching TRBD1 or TRBD2 (5 bases each). The V and J ends lost 7 bases and 7 bases respectively, with 14 bases between them. Per germline, CDR1 MNHEY and CDR2 SVGAGI. The CDR3 length is 12 residues.